Presented here are 29 T cell receptor beta chains from one specimen sequenced in a study of neurological immune-mediated disorders. TCRdb called the 5' RACE reads again in MiXCR, with one record for every CDR3 protein. The sample lists roughly 100,000 distinct CDR3 sequences, roughly 3.5% occurring once. The sequencing input was PBMCs. These receptors were taken from a young woman with multiple sclerosis.

Only a few counts were recorded for this clonotype. The chain recombines TRBV4-1 with TRBJ1-5; D gene unclear. From germline, CDR1 is MGHRA and CDR2 YSYEKL. The CDR3 consists of 13 residues. Trimming took off 0 bases at V and 7 bases at J, with 7 bases between the two ends. The CDR3: CASSQEVGQPQHF. CDR3 coding DNA: TGCGCCAGCAGCCAAGAAGTGGGACAGCCCCAGCATTTT.

Many counts were recorded for this clonotype. The V and J genes are TRBV6-2 or TRBV6-3 and TRBJ1-1; D is uncertain. Trimming pared 6 bases from V and 1 base from J, leaving 21 bases between. CDR1 MNHEY and CDR2 SVGEGT come from the germline V gene. This CDR3 has 17 amino acids. The CDR3 DNA follows: TGTGCCAGCAGCGTGAAAGGCCGGCGCTTAGGGAACACTGAAGCTTTCTTT. This translates into CASSVKGRRLGNTEAFF.

This clonotype showed up many times. The CDR3 spells CASSTRQRNTEAFF. Here the CDR3 DNA reads TGTGCCAGCTCAACTCGACAGAGGAACACTGAAGCTTTCTTT. V and J are TRBV18 and TRBJ1-1; a weak D match, TRBD1 (5 bases). The CDR3 contains 14 residues. V was shortened by 5 bases and J by 1 base, with 11 bases between the two germline ends. Germline CDR1 and CDR2: KGHSH and LQKENI. Full variable domain (missing parts from reference TRBV18 and TRBJ1-1): NAGVMQNPRHLVRRRGQEARLRCSPMKGHSHVYWYRQLPEEGLKFMVYLQKENIIDESGMPKERFSAEFPKEGPSILRIQQVVRGDSAAYFCASSTRQRNTEAFFGQGTRLTVV.

This clonotype was detected only a few times. The gene calls are TRBV11-2 and TRBJ1-2; 12 positions agree with TRBD1. Germline CDR1 SGHAT, CDR2 FQNNGV. With 5 bases clipped from V and 7 bases from J, the junction kept 11 bases outside the gene matches. This CDR3 region has 16 residues. In DNA form, the CDR3 reads TGTGCCAGCAGCAACGACCGGGACAGGGGGCCGAGTGGCTACACCTTC. Protein: CASSNDRDRGPSGYTF. Looking up the rest from reference TRBV11-2 and TRBJ1-2 gives the full variable domain: EAGVAQSPRYKIIEKRQSVAFWCNPISGHATLYWYQQILGQGPKLLIQFQNNGVVDDSQLPKDRFSAERLKGVDSTLKIQPAKLEDSAVYLCASSNDRDRGPSGYTFGSGTRLTVV.

There are many counts of this clonotype. CDR3 residues: CASSDRAPSDEQFF. For the CDR3, the DNA is TGTGCCAGCAGCGACCGGGCCCCCTCGGATGAGCAGTTCTTC. The chain is built from TRBV7-8 and TRBJ2-1, with D unresolved. The CDR3 covers 14 residues. V lost 5 bases and J 8 bases, leaving 16 bases between the germline ends. Germline lookup yields CDR1 SGHVS and CDR2 FQNEAQ. The full variable domain, completed using reference TRBV7-8 and TRBJ2-1, is GAGVSQSPRYKVAKRGQDVALRCDPISGHVSLFWYQQALGQGPEFLTYFQNEAQLDKSGLPSDRFFAERPEGSVSTLKIQRTQQEDSAVYLCASSDRAPSDEQFFGPGTRLTVL.

In this sample, this clonotype turned up many times. CDR3: CASSLPASGTDTQYF. The CDR3, as DNA: TGCGCCAGCAGCTTGCCGGCTAGCGGCACAGATACGCAGTATTTT. This sequence joins TRBV5-1 and TRBJ2-3; D may be TRBD2 (6 bases). The CDR3 is made up of 15 amino acids. Trimming took off 1 base at V and 1 base at J, with 10 bases between the two ends. Germline V gene lookup returns CDR1 SGHRS and CDR2 YFSETQ.

This clonotype came up many times. This chain joins TRBV20-1 and TRBJ2-2; 7 bases fit TRBD1. The CDR3 sequence is 14 residues long. The germline V gene has CDR1 DFQATT and CDR2 SNEGSKA (reference sequence). The J segment lost 6 bases and the V segment lost 6 bases, leaving 10 bases of the junction unmatched. CDR3 nucleotide sequence: TGCAGTGCCCGCAACAGGGGTCTTTCCGGGGAGCTGTTTTTT. Protein sequence: CSARNRGLSGELFF.

This clonotype was detected ten times or more. The chain is built from TRBV7-9 and TRBJ2-7; TRBD1 aligns across 9 bases. The J segment lost 10 bases and the V segment lost 5 bases, leaving 12 bases of the junction unmatched. CDR1 and CDR2 from the germline V gene are SEHNR and FQNEAQ (reference sequence). The CDR3 covers 14 residues. CDR3 sequence: CASSANLGQGEQYF. The CDR3 DNA reads as TGTGCCAGCAGCGCCAACCTGGGACAGGGCGAACAGTACTTC.

This clonotype was detected many times. The chain has TRBV12-3 or TRBV12-4 and TRBJ2-2, with 11 bases that match TRBD2. The CDR3 consists of 15 residues. V was pared by 7 bases and J by 5 bases, with 6 bases of the junction left unmatched. The CDR3 here is CASITLAGDTGELFF. In DNA, the CDR3 is TGTGCCAGCATTACACTAGCGGGGGATACCGGGGAGCTGTTTTTT.

This clonotype was detected many times. CDR3 nucleotides: TGTGCCAGCAGCCAAGGTGGGCAGAAGCCCTACGAGCAGTACTTC. Translating gives CASSQGGQKPYEQYF. The chain uses TRBV4-2 and TRBJ2-7, with D uncertain. The germline CDR1 and CDR2 sequences are LGHNA and YNFKEQ. The CDR3 runs 15 residues. V lost 1 base and J 2 bases, leaving 12 bases between the germline ends.

This clonotype was counted ten times or more. The chain carries TRBV21-1 and TRBJ2-5; the table's D gene call, TRBD1, was not cross checked with the DNA. TRBV21-1 is recorded as a pseudogene. This CDR3 spans 16 amino acids. The DNA of the CDR3 is TGTGCCAGCAGCAAACTCCCTGGGACAGACGAAAAGACCCAGTACTTC. It yields the protein CASSKLPGTDEKTQYF.

By sample fraction, this clonotype is medium-sized. The gene calls are TRBV24-1 and TRBJ2-3; 9 bases agree with TRBD2. The junction had 9 bases not matched to a gene; V was cut back by 6 bases and J by 6 bases. The CDR3 is made up of 15 amino acids. Germline V lookup: CDR1 KGHDR, CDR2 SFDVKD. The CDR3 loop reads CATSLGLANTDTQYF. The CDR3 DNA is TGTGCCACCAGTCTGGGACTAGCAAACACGGATACGCAGTATTTT.

In its sample, this clonotype was seen many times. V gene TRBV5-6 combines with J gene TRBJ1-2; tentative D call: TRBD1 (5 bases). This CDR3 has 13 residues. Deletions cut 4 bases from V and 4 bases from J, with 11 bases between. Germline V gene sequence: CDR1 SGHDT, CDR2 YYEEEE. CDR3 residues: CASSPGRTYGYTF. DNA for the CDR3: TGTGCCAGCAGCCCGGGACGGACCTATGGCTACACCTTC.

This clonotype was found many times. The CDR3 region is CASRDRSGRQTQYF. The CDR3 DNA reads as TGTGCCAGCAGGGATCGAAGCGGGAGACAGACCCAGTACTTC. The V and J genes are TRBV6-1 and TRBJ2-5, with TRBD2 identical over 8 bases. Germline CDR1 MNHNS, CDR2 SASEGT. V was clipped by 6 bases and J by 6 bases; unmatched bases: 9. CDR3 size: 14 residues.

The table lists this clonotype with many counts. V gene TRBV5-1 combines with J gene TRBJ1-1; 8 nucleotides align to TRBD1. CDR3 length equals 14 residues. Germline V gives CDR1 SGHRS, CDR2 YFSETQ. V gave up 4 bases and J gave up 5 bases; unmatched junction bases: 7. The CDR3 protein is CASSPGQGSTEAFF. CDR3 DNA: TGCGCCAGCAGCCCAGGACAGGGCTCAACTGAAGCTTTCTTT.

This clonotype was observed many times. This chain links TRBV14 with TRBJ2-6, with D possibly TRBD1 on 7 matching bases. Germline assignment: CDR1 SGHDN and CDR2 FVKESK. The CDR3 is 19 amino acids. V was pared by 1 base and J by 4 bases, with 20 bases between. Here the CDR3 DNA reads TGTGCCAGCAGCCAAGGGACTTGGGCCAGGGGGGCCGGGGCCAACGTCCTGACTTTC. Amino acid sequence: CASSQGTWARGAGANVLTF.

This clonotype was seen repeatedly, ten times or more. V and J are TRBV20-1 and TRBJ2-2; 9 bases agree with TRBD2. There are 16 residues in the CDR3. The J segment lost 3 bases and the V segment lost 0 bases, leaving 5 bases of the junction unmatched. Germline V gene lookup returns CDR1 DFQATT and CDR2 SNEGSKA (reference sequence). The CDR3 spells CSARDYKRGDTGELFF. The CDR3 DNA reads as TGCAGTGCTAGAGATTACAAGCGGGGGGACACCGGGGAGCTGTTTTTT.

Many counts were recorded for this clonotype. CDR3 coding DNA: TGTGCCAGCAGCTTGGAGGGGGTTCAGCCCCAGCATTTT. Protein sequence: CASSLEGVQPQHF. The chain has TRBV5-4 and TRBJ1-5; D might be TRBD1 (6 bases). This CDR3 contains 13 residues. Trimming stripped 0 bases from V and 6 bases from J, with 7 bases between. CDR1 SGHNT and CDR2 YYREEE come from the germline V gene (reference sequence).

This clonotype has at least ten counts. This chain joins TRBV20-1 and TRBJ2-3; 10 positions agree with TRBD2. The length of the CDR3 is 15 residues. With 1 base clipped from V and 2 bases from J, the junction kept 3 bases outside the gene matches. Germline loops: CDR1 DFQATT, CDR2 SNEGSKA (reference sequence). CDR3 in amino acids: CSARGSGGNTDTQYF. The CDR3 nucleotides read TGCAGTGCTAGAGGTAGCGGGGGGAACACAGATACGCAGTATTTT.

This clonotype was seen more than once but under ten times. V is TRBV20-1 and J is TRBJ2-3; D gene unclear. The V end was cut by 3 bases, the J end by 0 bases, with 7 bases between. The CDR3 runs to 13 residues. In germline, CDR1 is DFQATT, CDR2 SNEGSKA (reference sequence). CDR3 in DNA: TGCAGTGCTAGCGGATACAGCACAGATACGCAGTATTTT. Its protein is CSASGYSTDTQYF.

This clonotype occurred many times. CDR3 sequence (DNA): TGTGCCAGCAGCCCCTGGCAGGGGTCCTCCTACGAGCAGTACTTC. It translates to CASSPWQGSSYEQYF. This chain uses TRBV28 with TRBJ2-7; a possible D gene is TRBD1 (6 bases). With 6 bases removed from V and 0 bases from J, the gap between germline ends came to 15 bases. CDR1 is MDHEN, CDR2 SYDVKM, per germline. This CDR3 comprises 15 residues.

In its sample, this clonotype was seen many times. The V gene is TRBV6-1, the J gene TRBJ1-2; D might be TRBD1 (5 bases). The germline V gene encodes CDR1 MNHNS and CDR2 SASEGT. The CDR3 extends over 14 amino acids. V lost 4 bases to trimming and J lost 4 bases, with 13 bases between them. DNA of the CDR3: TGTGCCAGCAGTGCTAGGGGCAATACCTATGGCTACACCTTC. Translating it yields CASSARGNTYGYTF.

This clonotype was seen at least ten times. The genes are TRBV4-2 and TRBJ1-4; 8 bases fit TRBD1. CDR3 length: 16 amino acids. From germline, CDR1 is LGHNA and CDR2 YNFKEQ. V was clipped by 5 bases and J by 1 base; unmatched bases: 6. The CDR3 reads CASSDDRGGTNEKLFF. The CDR3 region has the DNA TGTGCCAGCAGCGACGACAGGGGAGGAACTAATGAAAAACTGTTTTTT.

This clonotype has a count of ten or more. This chain joins TRBV6-5 and TRBJ2-7, with D perhaps matching TRBD2 (6 bases). Trimming pared 0 bases from V and 1 base from J, leaving 13 bases between. The CDR3 loop spans 16 amino acids. Germline V gene sequence: CDR1 MNHEY, CDR2 SVGAGI. The CDR3 here is CASSYSMASESYEQYF. The CDR3 DNA follows: TGTGCCAGCAGTTACTCTATGGCTAGCGAGTCCTACGAGCAGTACTTC.

This clonotype was seen many times. Here the CDR3 reads CASSLGLAGVKEQYF. For the CDR3, the DNA is TGCGCCAGCAGCTTAGGACTAGCGGGAGTGAAAGAGCAGTACTTC. V gene TRBV5-1 combines with J gene TRBJ2-7, with TRBD2 identical over 13 bases. Germline-derived CDR1 and CDR2 are SGHRS and YFSETQ. This CDR3 has 15 residues. The junction had 6 bases not matched to a gene; V was cut back by 2 bases and J by 7 bases.

The table lists this clonotype with a few counts. A read error may explain this, as a much larger clone is one base away. The chain has TRBV4-1 and TRBJ2-7; D gene uncertain. The V end was cut by 3 bases, the J end by 3 bases, with 12 bases between. Germline loops: CDR1 MGHRA, CDR2 YSYEKL. This CDR3 has 14 residues. The CDR3 sequence: CASSQGVLSYEQYF. In nucleotides, the CDR3 is TGCGCCAGCAGCCAGGGTGTCCTGAGCTACGAGCAGTACTTC.

At least ten counts were recorded for this clonotype. V usage is TRBV4-3 and J usage is TRBJ1-2; 7 bases fit TRBD1. V was pared by 1 base and J by 1 base, with 6 bases of the junction left unmatched. Germline values: CDR1 LGHNA, CDR2 YSLEER. The CDR3 is 16 residues long. The chain's CDR3 is CASSQGGTEVNYGYTF. The CDR3 nucleotides are TGCGCCAGCAGCCAAGGAGGGACAGAGGTTAACTATGGCTACACCTTC.

In its sample, this clonotype was seen many times. The V and J genes are TRBV27 and TRBJ1-6, with TRBD1 as a possible D gene (5 bases). Deletions cut 8 bases from V and 10 bases from J, with 18 bases between. The CDR3 has 14 amino acids. CDR1 is MNHEY and CDR2 is SMNVEV in the germline V gene (reference sequence). CDR3 bases: TGTGCCAGCGCCCCTTGGGGGAGTAGATCACCCCTCCACTTT. Its translation: CASAPWGSRSPLHF.

This clonotype occurred many times. The chain is built from TRBV29-1 and TRBJ2-3, with D tentatively TRBD1 or TRBD2 (5 bases each). CDR1 is SQVTM and CDR2 is ANQGSEA in the germline V gene. Trimming shortened V by 3 bases and J by 0 bases, and 7 bases separated the two germline ends. CDR3 length: 13 residues. The CDR3 is CSVEGVSTDTQYF. DNA of the CDR3: TGCAGCGTTGAGGGGGTGAGCACAGATACGCAGTATTTT.